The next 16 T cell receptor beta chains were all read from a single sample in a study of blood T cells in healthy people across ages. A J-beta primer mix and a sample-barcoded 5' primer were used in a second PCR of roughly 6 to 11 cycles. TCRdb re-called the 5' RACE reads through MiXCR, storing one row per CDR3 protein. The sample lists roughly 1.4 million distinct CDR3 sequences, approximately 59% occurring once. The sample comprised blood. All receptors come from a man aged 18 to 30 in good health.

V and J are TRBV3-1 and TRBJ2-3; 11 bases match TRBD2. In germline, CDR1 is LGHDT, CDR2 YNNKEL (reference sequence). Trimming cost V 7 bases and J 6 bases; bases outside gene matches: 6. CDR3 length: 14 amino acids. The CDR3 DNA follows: TGTGCCAGCAACACTGGACTAGCGGGTGATACGCAGTATTTT. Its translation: CASNTGLAGDTQYF.

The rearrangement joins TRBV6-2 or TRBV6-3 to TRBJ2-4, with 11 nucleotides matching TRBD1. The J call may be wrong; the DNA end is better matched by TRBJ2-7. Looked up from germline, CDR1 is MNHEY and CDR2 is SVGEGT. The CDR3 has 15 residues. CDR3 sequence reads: CASSWGTGGDYEQYF. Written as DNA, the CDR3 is TGTGCCAGCAGTTGGGGGACAGGGGGGGACTACGAGCAGTACTTC.

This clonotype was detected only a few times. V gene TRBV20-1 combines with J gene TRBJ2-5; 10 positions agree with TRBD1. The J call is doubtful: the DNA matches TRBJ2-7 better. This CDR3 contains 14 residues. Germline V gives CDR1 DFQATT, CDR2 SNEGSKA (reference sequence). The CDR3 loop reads CSARVTGQGYEQYF. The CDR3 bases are TGCAGTGCTAGAGTTACGGGACAGGGGTACGAGCAGTACTTC.

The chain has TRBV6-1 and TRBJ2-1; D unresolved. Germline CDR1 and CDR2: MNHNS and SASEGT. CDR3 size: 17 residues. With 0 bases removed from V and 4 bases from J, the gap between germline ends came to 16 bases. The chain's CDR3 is CASSEALRDSAYNEQFF. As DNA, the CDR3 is TGTGCCAGCAGTGAAGCGCTTCGAGACTCGGCGTACAATGAGCAGTTCTTC.

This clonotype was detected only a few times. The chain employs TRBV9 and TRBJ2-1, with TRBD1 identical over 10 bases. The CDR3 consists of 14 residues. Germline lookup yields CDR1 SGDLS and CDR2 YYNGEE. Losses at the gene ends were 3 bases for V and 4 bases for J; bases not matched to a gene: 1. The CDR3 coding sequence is TGTGCCAGCAGCGGGGGACAGGGGTACAATGAGCAGTTCTTC. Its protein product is CASSGGQGYNEQFF.

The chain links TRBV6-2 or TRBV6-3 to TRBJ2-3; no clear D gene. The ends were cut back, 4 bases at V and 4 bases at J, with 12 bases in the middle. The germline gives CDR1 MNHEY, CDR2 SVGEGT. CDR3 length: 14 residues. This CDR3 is CASSFPGVPDTQYF. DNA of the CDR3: TGTGCCAGCAGTTTCCCTGGGGTTCCAGATACGCAGTATTTT.

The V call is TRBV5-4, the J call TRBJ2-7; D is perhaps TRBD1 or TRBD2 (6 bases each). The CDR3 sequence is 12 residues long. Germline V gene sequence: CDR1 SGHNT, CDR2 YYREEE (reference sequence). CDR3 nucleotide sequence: TGTGCGACGAGGGGGGTCTCCTACGAGCAGTACTTC. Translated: CATRGVSYEQYF.

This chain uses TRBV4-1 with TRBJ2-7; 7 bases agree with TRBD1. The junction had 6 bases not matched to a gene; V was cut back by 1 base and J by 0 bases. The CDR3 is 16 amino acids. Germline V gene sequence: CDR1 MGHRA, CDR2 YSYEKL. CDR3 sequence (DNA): TGCGCCAGCAGCCAAGGGATGACAGGGAGCTCCTACGAGCAGTACTTC. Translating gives CASSQGMTGSSYEQYF.

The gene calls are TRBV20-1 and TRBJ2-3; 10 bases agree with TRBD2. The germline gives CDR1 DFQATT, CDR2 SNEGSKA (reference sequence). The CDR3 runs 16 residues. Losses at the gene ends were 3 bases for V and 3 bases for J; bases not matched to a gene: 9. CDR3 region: CSASDALAGATDTQYF. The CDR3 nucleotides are TGCAGTGCTAGTGATGCTCTAGCGGGAGCGACAGATACGCAGTATTTT.

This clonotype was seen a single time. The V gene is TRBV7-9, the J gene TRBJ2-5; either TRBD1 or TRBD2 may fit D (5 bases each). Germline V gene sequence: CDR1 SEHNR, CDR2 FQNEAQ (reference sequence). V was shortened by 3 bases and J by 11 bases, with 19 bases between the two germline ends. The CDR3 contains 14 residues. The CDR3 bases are TGTGCCAGCAGCTTCCGAGGGGCGACTACGGAGCAGTACTTC. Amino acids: CASSFRGATTEQYF. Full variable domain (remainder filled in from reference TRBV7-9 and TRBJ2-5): DTGVSQNPRHKITKRGQNVTFRCDPISEHNRLYWYRQTLGQGPEFLTYFQNEAQLEKSRLLSDRFSAERPKGSFSTLEIQRTEQGDSAMYLCASSFRGATTEQYFGPGTRLLVL.

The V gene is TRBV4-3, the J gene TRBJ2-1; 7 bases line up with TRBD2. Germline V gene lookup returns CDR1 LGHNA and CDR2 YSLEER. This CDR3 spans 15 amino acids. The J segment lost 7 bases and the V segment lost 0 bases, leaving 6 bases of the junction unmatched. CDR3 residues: CASSQDRGGWNEQFF. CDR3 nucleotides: TGCGCCAGCAGCCAAGATCGGGGAGGGTGGAATGAGCAGTTCTTC.

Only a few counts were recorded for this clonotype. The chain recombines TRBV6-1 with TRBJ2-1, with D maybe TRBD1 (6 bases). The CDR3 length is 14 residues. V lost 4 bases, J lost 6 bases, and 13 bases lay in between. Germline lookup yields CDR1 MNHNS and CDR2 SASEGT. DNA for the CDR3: TGTGCCAGCAGTGGGGACCCGACAGGCAATGAGCAGTTCTTC. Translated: CASSGDPTGNEQFF.

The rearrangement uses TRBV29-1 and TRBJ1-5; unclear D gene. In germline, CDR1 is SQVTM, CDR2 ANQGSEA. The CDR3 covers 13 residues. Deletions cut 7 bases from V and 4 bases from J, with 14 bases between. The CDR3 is CSAAEGYNQPQHF. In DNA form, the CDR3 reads TGCAGCGCCGCAGAGGGTTATAATCAGCCCCAGCATTTT. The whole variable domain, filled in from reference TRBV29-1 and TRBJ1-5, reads SAVISQKPSRDICQRGTSLTIQCQVDSQVTMMFWYRQQPGQSLTLIATANQGSEATYESGFVIDKFPISRPNLTFSTLTVSNMSPEDSSIYLCSAAEGYNQPQHFGDGTRLSIL.

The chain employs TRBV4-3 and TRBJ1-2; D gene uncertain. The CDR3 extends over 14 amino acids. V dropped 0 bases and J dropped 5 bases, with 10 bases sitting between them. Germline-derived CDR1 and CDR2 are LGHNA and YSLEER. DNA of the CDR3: TGCGCCAGCAGCCAAGAGCTCGTGGGGTATGGCTACACCTTC. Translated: CASSQELVGYGYTF.

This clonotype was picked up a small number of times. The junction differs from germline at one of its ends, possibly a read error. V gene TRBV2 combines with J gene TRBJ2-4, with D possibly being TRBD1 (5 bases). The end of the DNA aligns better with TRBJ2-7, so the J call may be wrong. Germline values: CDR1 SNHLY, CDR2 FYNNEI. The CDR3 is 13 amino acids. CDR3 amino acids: CSSSERQNYEQYF. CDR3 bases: TGTTCCAGCAGTGAGCGACAGAACTACGAGCAGTACTTC.

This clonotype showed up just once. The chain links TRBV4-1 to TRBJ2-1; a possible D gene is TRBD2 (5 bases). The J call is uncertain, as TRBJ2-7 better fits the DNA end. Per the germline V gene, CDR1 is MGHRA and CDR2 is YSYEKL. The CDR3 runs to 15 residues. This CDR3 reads CASSQGGYNSNEQYF. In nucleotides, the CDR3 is TGCGCCAGCAGCCAAGGCGGGTATAACTCCAATGAGCAGTACTTC.